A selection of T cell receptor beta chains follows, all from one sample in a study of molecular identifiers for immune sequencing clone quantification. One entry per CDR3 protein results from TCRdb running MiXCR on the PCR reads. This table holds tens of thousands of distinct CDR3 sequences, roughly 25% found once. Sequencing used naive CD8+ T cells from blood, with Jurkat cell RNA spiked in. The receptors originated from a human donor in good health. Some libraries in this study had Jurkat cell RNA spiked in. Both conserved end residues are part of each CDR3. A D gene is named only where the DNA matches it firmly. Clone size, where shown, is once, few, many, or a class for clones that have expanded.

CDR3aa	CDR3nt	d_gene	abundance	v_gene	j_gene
CSARDIDAVSWSPLHF	TGCAGTGCTAGAGATATCGATGCGGTTTCTTGGTCACCCCTCCACTTT	.	many	TRBV20-1	TRBJ1-6
CASSPRTSGGFSSYEQYF	TGTGCCAGCAGTCCGAGGACTAGCGGGGGCTTCAGCTCCTACGAGCAGTACTTC	TRBD2	few	TRBV27	TRBJ2-7
CASSVRQMYQETQYF	TGTGCCAGCAGCGTACGACAGATGTACCAAGAGACCCAGTACTTC	.	.	TRBV7-9	TRBJ2-5
CAIKPPGFQDEQYF	TGTGCCATCAAGCCTCCGGGATTCCAGGACGAGCAGTACTTC	.	few	TRBV10-3	TRBJ2-7
CASSLDPEYSYEQYF	TGTGCCAGCAGCTTAGACCCCGAATACTCCTACGAGCAGTACTTC	.	.	TRBV11-2	TRBJ2-7
CASSQDRQPKDLSSYNSPLHF	TGCGCCAGCAGCCAAGATAGGCAGCCCAAGGACCTGAGCTCCTATAATTCACCCCTCCACTTT	.	.	TRBV4-3	TRBJ1-6
CASSPFPASGQETQYF	TGCGCCAGCAGCCCCTTCCCTGCGAGCGGGCAAGAGACCCAGTACTTC	.	many	TRBV5-1	TRBJ2-5
CASSSNRGAGELFF	TGTGCCAGCAGCTCGAACAGGGGGGCCGGGGAGCTGTTTTTT	TRBD1	few	TRBV7-9	TRBJ2-2
CASSQEGQGSGYTF	TGTGCCAGCAGCCAAGAGGGACAGGGTTCTGGCTACACCTTC	TRBD1	few	TRBV4-2	TRBJ1-2
CASSITGGVNYGYTF	TGTGCCAGTAGTATTACAGGGGGCGTTAACTATGGCTACACCTTC	TRBD1	few	TRBV19	TRBJ1-2
CASSLTGGEAFF	TGTGCCAGCAGCCTGACAGGGGGCGAAGCTTTCTTT	TRBD1	many	TRBV12-3/TRBV12-4	TRBJ1-1
CASSYGTKSANTGELFF	TGTGCCAGCAGTTACGGGACCAAATCCGCGAACACCGGGGAGCTGTTTTTT	.	many	TRBV6-2/TRBV6-3	TRBJ2-2
CASSYPTGTNTDTQYF	TGTGCCAGCAGTTATCCCACAGGGACGAACACAGATACGCAGTATTTT	.	.	TRBV6-2/TRBV6-3	TRBJ2-3
CSARGRGYNSPLHF	TGCAGTGCTAGAGGCAGGGGCTATAATTCACCCCTCCACTTT	.	many	TRBV20-1	TRBJ1-6